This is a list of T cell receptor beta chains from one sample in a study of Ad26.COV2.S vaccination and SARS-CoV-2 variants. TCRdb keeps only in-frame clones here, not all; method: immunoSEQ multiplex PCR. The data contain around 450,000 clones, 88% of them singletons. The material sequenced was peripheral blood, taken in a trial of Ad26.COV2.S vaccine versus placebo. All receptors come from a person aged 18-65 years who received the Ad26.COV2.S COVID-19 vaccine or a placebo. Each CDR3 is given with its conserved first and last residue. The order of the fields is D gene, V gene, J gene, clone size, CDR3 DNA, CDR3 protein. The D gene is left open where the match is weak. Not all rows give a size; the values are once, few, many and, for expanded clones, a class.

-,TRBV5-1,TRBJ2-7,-,TGCGCCAGCAGCTTGGGGTTTGGGCTGGCAAGCTCCTACGAGCAGTACTTC,CASSLGFGLASSYEQYF
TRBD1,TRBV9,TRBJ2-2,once,TGTGCCAGCAGTCCGACAGGGTCCGGGGAGCTGTTTTTT,CASSPTGSGELFF
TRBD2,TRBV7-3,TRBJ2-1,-,TGTGCCAGCAGCCTACGGGGGGGCTCTCAACGGAACAATGAGCAGTTCTTC,CASSLRGGSQRNNEQFF
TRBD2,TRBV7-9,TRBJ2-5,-,TGTGCCAGCAGCTTGGCCCTAGCGGAACAAGAGACCCAGTACTTC,CASSLALAEQETQYF
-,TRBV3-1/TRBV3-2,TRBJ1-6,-,TGTGCCAGCAGCCATGGAGGGGATTATAATTCACCCCTCCACTTT,CASSHGGDYNSPLHF
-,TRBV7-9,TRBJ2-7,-,TGTGCCAGCAGTGGAACCTGGGACCCCTTGGGGGAGCAGTACTTC,CASSGTWDPLGEQYF
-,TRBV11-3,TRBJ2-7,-,TGTGCCAGCAGCCGTAGGGACACCTCCTACGAGCAGTACTTC,CASSRRDTSYEQYF
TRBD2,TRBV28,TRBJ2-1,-,TGTGCCAGCAGTTTGAGGAGGGACTATCAATACAATGAGCAGTTCTTC,CASSLRRDYQYNEQFF
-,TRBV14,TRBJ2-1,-,TGTGCCAGCAGCCCCCAGCAGATCAGCTCTTACAATGAGCAGTTCTTC,CASSPQQISSYNEQFF
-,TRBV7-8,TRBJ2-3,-,TGTGCCAGCGCAATCCGGAGTGAGGATACGCAGTATTTT,CASAIRSEDTQYF
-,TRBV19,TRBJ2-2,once,TGTGCCAGTAGTATATCTAGGAACACCGGGGAGCTGTTTTTT,CASSISRNTGELFF
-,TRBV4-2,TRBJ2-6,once,TGTGCCAGCAGCACCTGGGACGGGCGAGTCTCTGGGGCCAACGTCCTGACTTTC,CASSTWDGRVSGANVLTF
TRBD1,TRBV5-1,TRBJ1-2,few,TGCGCCAGCAGCTTGGGGGACAGGGTCTATGGCTACACCTTC,CASSLGDRVYGYTF
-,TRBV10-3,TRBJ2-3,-,TGTGCCATCAGTGAGTCGACATCCACAGATACGCAGTATTTT,CAISESTSTDTQYF
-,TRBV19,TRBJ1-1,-,TGTGCCAGTTCTCACACGGGGTTTGAAGCTTTCTTT,CASSHTGFEAFF
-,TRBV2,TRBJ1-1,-,TGTGCCAGCAGTGTCCACTCCTCTCAGGAAGCTTTCTTT,CASSVHSSQEAFF
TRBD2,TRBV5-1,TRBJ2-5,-,TGCGCCAGCAGCTTGGAGTTGGGCGGGGGGGCGCTGGAGACCCAGTACTTC,CASSLELGGGALETQYF
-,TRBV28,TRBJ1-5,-,TGTGCCAGCGGGGGCAGAGGCAATCAGCCCCAGCATTTT,CASGGRGNQPQHF
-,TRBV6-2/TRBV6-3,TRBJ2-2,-,TGTGCCAGCAGTTTGACAGAGAACACCGGGGAGCTGTTTTTT,CASSLTENTGELFF
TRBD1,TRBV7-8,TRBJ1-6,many,TGTGCCAGCAGCTCCGGACAGGGGTATTCACCCCTCCACTTT,CASSSGQGYSPLHF
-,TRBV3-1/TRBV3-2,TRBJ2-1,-,TGTGCCAGCAGCCCCCATGCCGACCTGAATGAGCAGTTCTTC,CASSPHADLNEQFF
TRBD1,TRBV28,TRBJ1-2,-,TGTGCCAGCAATATTCAGGGGGCGCGGTTTGGCTACACCTTC,CASNIQGARFGYTF
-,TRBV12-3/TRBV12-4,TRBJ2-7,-,TGTGCCAGCAGTTTAATAGGGCCCTACGAGCAGTACTTC,CASSLIGPYEQYF
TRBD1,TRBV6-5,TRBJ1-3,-,TGTGCCAGCAGTAAGGACAGGTCCTTTGGAAACACCATATATTTT,CASSKDRSFGNTIYF